This T cell receptor beta chain was recovered during a study of blood T cell repertoires in COVID-19 (dated by TCRdb to 2020 to 2022). Background for the entire study: Collaborator samples came from the United States, Italy and Spain and covered acute and convalescent phases of COVID-19. Where available, HLA class I and class II types were taken from metadata supplied by the sample provider and were not determined by assay-based typing. The prospective study material was composed of cDNA or gDNA derived from T cells, B-cell-depleted T cells, or PBMCs. Nearly every sample came with metadata listing a de-identified subject ID, COVID-19 status, age in years and sex. Samples came from the ongoing ImmuneRACE study (first 160 participants) plus 1,254 subjects from 6 global collaborators. The repertoires were released in a freely available public database intended as a resource for research on the immune response to SARS-CoV-2. Deeply sampled blood TCRbeta repertoires from subjects exposed to, actively infected with, or recovered from COVID-19 were included in the dataset. Here is what the overall study found, with its caveats: Clinical and demographic metadata were provided uncurated, with the amount varying by source and participant.

With respect to this clone: The antigen it binds to is not known. No clone much larger than this one lies a single base away; base qualities are absent.

In the prospective study, participants were roughly 18 to 89 years old, resided in about two dozen geographic areas of the United States, and were enrolled through a virtual design. In the prospective study, cohorts were assigned on the basis of participant-reported clinical history obtained from a screening survey and a study questionnaire. Recovered participants in ImmuneRACE Cohort 3 were defined by two consecutive negative NP/OP PCR tests, clearance by a healthcare professional, or resolution of symptoms. Mobile phlebotomists in the prospective study collected whole blood, serum and a nasopharyngeal or oropharyngeal swab from every participant. Participants in the prospective study had the option to provide additional blood draws and questionnaires over a roughly 2-month period. Prospective study blood samples were shipped either frozen or at room temperature before DNA extraction. The CDR3 goes from the cysteine to the phenylalanine over 13 residues. Only the CDR3 region is kept as DNA, spanning 39 bases read in frame from base 1. V lost 7 bases and J lost 1 base; the stretch between them is 10 bases long. In the germline V gene (reference sequence), CDR1 corresponds to MNHEY and CDR2 to SMNVEV.

TCRbeta CDR3 regions were amplified from genomic DNA using the immunoSEQ Assay, a bias-controlled multiplex PCR. Regarding the original processing steps: Nucleated cell counts per sample were estimated from amplification of reference gene primers within the assay. Sequence reads were collapsed and filtered to measure the absolute abundance of every unique TCRbeta CDR3 rearrangement. For each sample, productive Simpson clonality was calculated as the square root of Simpson's diversity index across productive rearrangements. The clones in this table, taken by TCRdb from immuneACCESS, are in-frame only. Not every clone is retained; where verified, under half of the shortfall comes from an unresolved V gene, and the cause of the rest is unknown. V and J calls plus clone size are reproduced from that table; the DNA served to infer D and trimming. The sample table shows hundreds of thousands of clones, and roughly 85% are seen once. The ten most abundant clones make up about 2.3% of the sample.

The chain couples TRBV27 to TRBJ1-1; TRBD1 is perhaps the D gene, given 6 matching bases. Sequencing was carried out using PBMCs or T cells enriched from blood (not recorded which). This sequence was found in a woman aged 45-65 years who had recovered from COVID-19. This receptor carries the CDR3 CASNGRGNTEAFF. Read as DNA, the sequence is TGTGCCAGCAACGGCAGGGGGAACACTGAAGCTTTCTTT.